This TCR beta chain is from a study of post-analysis software for immune sequencing data. Study context: Both relapsing-remitting and secondary progressive multiple sclerosis featured among the disease courses, as did progressive-relapsing multiple sclerosis.

There are a few counts of this clonotype. Its matching antigen is unknown. Prepared libraries of TCR beta cDNA carried unique molecular identifiers. Input of about 1 to 11 million T cells yielded 500,000 to 650,000 cDNA molecules. MiXCR, run by TCRdb on the PCR reads, gives a single entry per CDR3 protein. The data contain 430,000 or so distinct CDR3 sequences, 35% to 45% of them singletons. Trimming cost V 1 base and J 2 bases; bases outside gene matches: 3. Germline lookup yields CDR1 MNHEY and CDR2 SMNVEV (reference sequence). The CDR3 consists of 15 residues. Study findings and constraints: F measure clustering grouped samples strongly by preparation batch. Patients used four to six TRBV segments, including TRBV5-6, TRBV5-1 and TRBV20-1, more often than controls.

The clonotype was recovered from a girl aged 2 to 10 with multiple sclerosis. The sequenced sample consisted of blood. The gene calls are TRBV27 and TRBJ2-7; 9 bases fit TRBD2. CDR3 in amino acids: CASSLFPSGTYEQYF. The CDR3 coding sequence is TGTGCCAGCAGTTTATTTCCTAGCGGGACCTACGAGCAGTACTTC.